Below are 24 T cell receptor beta chains sequenced from a single sample in a study of cytotoxic CD8 clonotypes in ibrutinib-treated CLL. The assay was immunoSEQ multiplex PCR, and TCRdb's table has in-frame clones only and misses some. This table has about 56,000 clones, around 60% appearing once. The sample was PBMCs, taken after 24 months of ibrutinib treatment. The receptors were gathered from a human donor with chronic lymphocytic leukemia.

This clone was recorded only once. CDR3 loop: CASSYGSMGTGELFF. CDR3 nucleotides: TGTGCCAGCAGCTACGGGTCTATGGGCACCGGGGAGCTGTTTTTT. V and J are TRBV5-6 and TRBJ2-2; D gene unclear. This CDR3 contains 15 residues. Trimming took 3 bases from V and 4 from J, leaving 13 bases between them. Germline loops: CDR1 SGHDT, CDR2 YYEEEE.

There are a few counts of this clone. The chain couples TRBV28 to TRBJ1-2; D may be TRBD1 (5 bases). The CDR3 consists of 14 residues. CDR1 MDHEN and CDR2 SYDVKM come from the germline V gene. Trimming left V 7 bases short and J 8 bases short, with 20 bases between. CDR3 DNA sequence: TGTGCCAGCACCTCCCAGGGCCAGGGAGGCGGCTACACCTTC. Protein product: CASTSQGQGGGYTF.

The V and J genes are TRBV18 and TRBJ2-4; 10 bases map to TRBD2. The CDR3 sequence is 16 residues long. In germline, CDR1 is KGHSH, CDR2 LQKENI. V shed 3 bases and J 1 base; nucleotides not matched to a gene: 3. CDR3 sequence reads: CASSPLGLAAKNIQYF. CDR3 coding DNA: TGTGCCAGCTCACCCCTGGGACTAGCGGCCAAAAACATTCAGTACTTC.

The chain recombines TRBV6-5 with TRBJ1-3; D remains unclear. Trimming pared 4 bases from V and 4 bases from J, leaving 8 bases between. This CDR3 is built from 13 residues. CDR1 MNHEY and CDR2 SVGAGI come from the germline V gene. The CDR3 nucleotides read TGTGCCAGCAGTTTGAGGACGGGAAACACCATATATTTT. This translates into CASSLRTGNTIYF.

V and J are TRBV4-1 and TRBJ2-1, with TRBD2 matching 14 bases. The CDR3 has 18 amino acids. The germline gives CDR1 MGHRA, CDR2 YSYEKL. Losses at the gene ends were 1 base for V and 8 bases for J; bases not matched to a gene: 10. The DNA for the CDR3 is TGCGCCAGCAGCCAAGCTTATCGGACTAGCGGGAGGCGAGATGAGCAGTTCTTC. Protein sequence: CASSQAYRTSGRRDEQFF.

The rearrangement links TRBV7-9 to TRBJ2-7; 8 nucleotides line up with TRBD1. Germline CDR1 and CDR2: SEHNR and FQNEAQ (reference sequence). With V trimmed by 1 base and J by 12 bases, 2 bases remained unmatched. CDR3 length: 11 amino acids. CDR3 residues: CASSLGQGLYF. CDR3 nucleotides: TGTGCCAGCAGCTTAGGACAGGGGTTGTACTTC.

In its sample, this clone was seen many times. The chain links TRBV19 to TRBJ1-1; 7 bases fit TRBD1. This CDR3 has 11 amino acids. Per the germline V gene, CDR1 is LNHDA and CDR2 is SQIVND (reference sequence). The J segment lost 8 bases and the V segment lost 5 bases, leaving 2 bases of the junction unmatched. The CDR3 DNA is TGTGCCAGTAGTCCGGGACAGGAAGCTTTCTTT. Amino acid sequence: CASSPGQEAFF.

The chain links TRBV27 to TRBJ1-1; possible D gene TRBD1, 5 bases. Germline lookup yields CDR1 MNHEY and CDR2 SMNVEV (reference sequence). Trimming left V 8 bases short and J 5 bases short, with 15 bases between. The length of the CDR3 is 13 residues. CDR3 in amino acids: CASVEWGRTEAFF. The CDR3, as DNA: TGTGCCAGCGTCGAGTGGGGGAGAACTGAAGCTTTCTTT.

This clone was observed once. The chain employs TRBV11-1 and TRBJ2-7; D gene unclear. CDR1 SGHAT and CDR2 FQDESV come from the germline V gene (reference sequence). V was clipped by 3 bases and J by 4 bases, with 7 bases between them. The CDR3 contains 12 residues. The CDR3 is CASSFLGYEQYV. CDR3 in DNA: TGTGCCAGCAGCTTCTTAGGGTACGAGCAGTACGTC.

This clone was observed a handful of times. V is TRBV11-2 and J is TRBJ2-3; no reliable D call. This CDR3 comprises 11 residues. V shed 3 bases and J shed 4 bases, with 2 bases lying between them. Germline V gives CDR1 SGHAT, CDR2 FQNNGV. The CDR3 is CASSFSDTQYF. CDR3 coding DNA: TGTGCCAGCAGCTTTTCAGATACGCAGTATTTT. Looking up the rest from reference TRBV11-2 and TRBJ2-3 gives the full variable domain: EAGVAQSPRYKIIEKRQSVAFWCNPISGHATLYWYQQILGQGPKLLIQFQNNGVVDDSQLPKDRFSAERLKGVDSTLKIQPAKLEDSAVYLCASSFSDTQYFGPGTRLTVL.

J is TRBJ2-7 and V is TRBV11-2, with TRBD2 identical over 14 bases. CDR3 length: 16 amino acids. V dropped 4 bases and J dropped 2; count of bases not matched to a gene: 4. The V gene's germline CDR1 is SGHAT and CDR2 FQNNGV. CDR3 nucleotides: TGTGCCAGCAGCTCGCGACTAGCGGGAGGGCCCTACGAGCAGTACTTC. Translation gives CASSSRLAGGPYEQYF. Variable domain in full (rest from reference TRBV11-2 and TRBJ2-7): EAGVAQSPRYKIIEKRQSVAFWCNPISGHATLYWYQQILGQGPKLLIQFQNNGVVDDSQLPKDRFSAERLKGVDSTLKIQPAKLEDSAVYLCASSSRLAGGPYEQYFGPGTRLTVT.

The chain combines TRBV13 with TRBJ2-3; TRBD2 agrees at 8 bases. In germline, CDR1 is PRHDT, CDR2 FYEKMQ (reference sequence). J was trimmed by 0 bases and V by 6 bases; bases with no gene match: 14. The CDR3 totals 18 residues. CDR3 coding DNA: TGTGCCAGCAGTTACCGCGCTAGCGGGCCCACTAGCACAGATACGCAGTATTTT. Translating it yields CASSYRASGPTSTDTQYF.

This clone showed up just a few times. The chain combines TRBV11-3 with TRBJ2-1; D is undetermined. CDR1 is SGHNT and CDR2 is YENEEA in the germline V gene. This CDR3 contains 16 residues. V dropped 5 bases and J dropped 0 bases, with 14 bases sitting between them. The CDR3 region is CASSPHPVDSYNEQFF. In DNA form, the CDR3 reads TGTGCCAGCAGCCCCCACCCAGTGGACTCCTACAATGAGCAGTTCTTC.

The chain has TRBV6-5 and TRBJ1-2; 10 nucleotides agree with TRBD1. The germline CDR1 and CDR2 sequences are MNHEY and SVGAGI. The CDR3 contains 15 residues. V lost 6 bases, J lost 2 bases, and 6 bases stayed unmatched. The CDR3 loop reads CASSPTGGANYGYTF. As DNA, the CDR3 is TGTGCCAGCAGCCCGACAGGGGGCGCGAACTATGGCTACACCTTC.

The V gene is TRBV30, the J gene TRBJ2-3; 7 bases align to TRBD2. The V and J ends lost 3 bases and 6 bases, in that order; junction bases with no gene match: 9. Germline V gene data show CDR1 as GTSNPN and CDR2 as SVGIG (reference sequence). CDR3 length equals 14 residues. CDR3 in amino acids: CAWRERDVLDTQYF. Written as DNA, the CDR3 is TGTGCCTGGAGGGAGCGGGATGTTTTGGATACGCAGTATTTT.

This clone was recorded at least ten times. J is TRBJ1-6 and V is TRBV12-2. TRBV12-2 is designated a pseudogene. CDR3 length: 14 residues. The CDR3 DNA sequence: TGTGCAAGTCGCTTAGTCGTAGGGATTTCACCCCTCCACTTT. Its protein product is CASRLVVGISPLHF.

This clone was observed many times. The chain is built from TRBV6-5 and TRBJ1-1, with D possibly matching TRBD1 (6 bases). Germline loops: CDR1 MNHEY, CDR2 SVGAGI. V was cut by 0 bases and J by 3 bases, with 8 bases left in between. CDR3 size: 14 residues. The CDR3 nucleotides are TGTGCCAGCAGTTACTCGAGGACAGACACTGAAGCTTTCTTT. This gives the protein CASSYSRTDTEAFF.

The genes are TRBV6-6 and TRBJ2-3; D unclear. Germline CDR1 MNHNY, CDR2 SVGAGI (reference sequence). CDR3 size: 13 residues. V gave up 8 bases and J gave up 6 bases, with 15 bases separating them. The CDR3 region is CASWPGPGDTQYF. The CDR3 DNA follows: TGTGCCAGCTGGCCGGGCCCTGGGGATACGCAGTATTTT.

J is TRBJ1-2 and V is TRBV30, with D possibly being TRBD1 (5 bases). The length of the CDR3 is 12 residues. Germline lookup yields CDR1 GTSNPN and CDR2 SVGIG (reference sequence). V was shortened by 3 bases and J by 8 bases, with 13 bases between the two germline ends. The CDR3 sequence is CAWRRAGRGYTF. In nucleotides, the CDR3 is TGTGCCTGGAGACGGGCAGGGAGAGGCTACACCTTC. The complete variable domain, with remaining parts taken from reference TRBV30 and TRBJ1-2, reads SQTIHQWPATLVQPVGSPLSLECTVEGTSNPNLYWYRQAAGRGLQLLFYSVGIGQISSEVPQNLSASRPQDRQFILSSKKLLLSDSGFYLCAWRRAGRGYTFGSGTRLTVV.

The genes are TRBV27 and TRBJ1-5, with TRBD1 matching over 7 bases. The CDR3 extends over 13 amino acids. V shed 6 bases and J 4 bases; nucleotides not matched to a gene: 3. The germline V gene has CDR1 MNHEY and CDR2 SMNVEV (reference sequence). The CDR3 here is CASRLQGNQPQHF. CDR3 nucleotide sequence: TGTGCCAGCAGGTTACAGGGGAATCAGCCCCAGCATTTT.

CDR3 sequence: CASSPQVEYATQYF. The CDR3 DNA is TGTGCCAGCAGCCCGCAAGTGGAGTACGCGACCCAGTACTTC. This rearrangement joins TRBV5-5 to TRBJ2-5; D not resolved. The V gene's germline CDR1 is SGHKS and CDR2 YYEKEE (reference sequence). The CDR3 totals 14 residues. V was shortened by 4 bases and J by 7 bases, with 17 bases between the two germline ends. Full variable domain (rest looked up from reference TRBV5-5 and TRBJ2-5): DAGVTQSPTHLIKTRGQQVTLRCSPISGHKSVSWYQQVLGQGPQFIFQYYEKEERGRGNFPDRFSARQFPNYSSELNVNALLLGDSALYLCASSPQVEYATQYFGPGTRLLVL.

This clone was detected a few times. The chain carries TRBV19 and TRBJ1-4; D gene uncertain. Trimming cost V 6 bases and J 11 bases, with 16 bases left between them. This CDR3 spans 13 amino acids. The germline gives CDR1 LNHDA, CDR2 SQIVND (reference sequence). The DNA of the CDR3 is TGTGCCAGTAGCCCATTGGAGGTGGGGAAACTGTTTTTT. It translates to CASSPLEVGKLFF.

This sequence joins TRBV6-4 and TRBJ2-2; TRBD2 matches at 12 bases. CDR3 size: 16 residues. Unmatched junction bases numbered 1, after V lost 4 bases and J lost 1 base. The germline gives CDR1 MRHNA, CDR2 SNTAGT. CDR3: CASSGTSGMNTGELFF. CDR3 nucleotide sequence: TGTGCCAGCAGTGGGACTAGCGGGATGAACACCGGGGAGCTGTTTTTT.

A remark on this clone: Mismatch with germline at one junction end may stem from a read error. V is TRBV5-1 and J is TRBJ2-7; possibly TRBD1 or TRBD2 for D (5 bases each). This CDR3 comprises 12 residues. Germline V gene sequence: CDR1 SGHRS, CDR2 YFSETQ. CDR3 in amino acids: CASSWDGYEQYF. Written as DNA, the CDR3 is TGTGCCAGCAGCTGGGACGGCTACGAGCAGTACTTC.